This TCR beta chain was sequenced in a study of CD8 T cells in Susac syndrome. Reverse transcription of about 0.5 to 1 ug RNA was carried out with random hexamers. TCRdb called the immunoSEQ multiplex PCR reads again in MiXCR, with one record for every CDR3 protein. Seen here are 150,000 to 190,000 distinct CDR3 sequences, 95% observed once, and the top ten hold about 0.17%. The junction had 5 bases not matched to a gene; V was cut back by 5 bases and J by 4 bases. The CDR3 loop spans 14 amino acids. CDR1 SGHRS and CDR2 YFSETQ come from the germline V gene. This sequence originates from a human donor with Susac syndrome. The rearrangement links TRBV5-1 to TRBJ2-3, with 9 bases matching TRBD1. Sequences were obtained from CD4+ T cells from PBMCs. The DNA for the CDR3 is TGCGCCAGCAGTTTTACAGGGGGCTCAGATACGCAGTATTTT. It yields the protein CASSFTGGSDTQYF.